This T cell receptor (beta chain) was found in a study of post-analysis software for immune sequencing data. CDR3 size: 16 residues. CDR1 and CDR2 (germline): SGHVS, FQNEAQ. Study results and caveats: Higher frequency in patients than in controls was seen for roughly 5 TRBV segments, with TRBV5-6, TRBV5-1 and TRBV20-1 among them. Controls' normalized Chao1 diversity significantly exceeded that of multiple sclerosis patients.

Unique molecular identifiers were present in the TCR beta cDNA libraries. Each CDR3 protein is one row after TCRdb ran MiXCR on the PCR reads. This table has hundreds of thousands of distinct CDR3 sequences, 30% to 45% appearing once. Notes on this clonotype: Its target is not known.

This sequence was found in a girl aged 10 to 17 with multiple sclerosis. The sequenced sample was blood. This chain uses TRBV7-8 with TRBJ2-5, with 12 bases that match TRBD2. The DNA end is more similar to TRBJ2-7, so the J call may be wrong. The DNA of the CDR3 is TGTGCCAGCAGCTTTCGGACTAGCGGGGTGTCCTACGAGCAGTACTTC. It translates to CASSFRTSGVSYEQYF.